The present entry profiles one T cell receptor (beta chain) with its context. Its target is not known. Starting from 500 ng of total RNA, TCR libraries were made with linear amplification. Each CDR3 protein is one row after TCRdb ran MiXCR on the reads. Of 150,000 to 200,000 distinct CDR3 sequences in the sample, around 74% were seen once. The record originates from a study of healthy donors' naive CD4 and CD8 T cells. Study-wide results and limits: Most V and J genes were reportedly biased between naive CD4+ and CD8+ cells. The study did not address homeostatic proliferation effects in naive T cells.

The CDR3 extends over 16 amino acids. Trimming shortened V by 3 bases and J by 1 base, and 15 bases separated the two germline ends. From germline, CDR1 is LNHDA and CDR2 SQIVND (reference sequence). Naive CD4+ cells were sorted as CD4+CD8-CD45RO-CD45RA+; naive CD8+ as CD8+CD4-CD45RA+CD27bright. This rearrangement joins TRBV19 to TRBJ1-1; D is uncertain. The sequenced sample consisted of naive CD4+ and CD8+ T cells sorted from blood, pooled from several donors. The sequence was obtained from a pool of human donors in good health; the sample pools cells from several healthy donors. In DNA, the CDR3 is TGTGCCAGTAGTATTCGGCGCCCAGGTAAGAACACTGAAGCTTTCTTT. Its translation: CASSIRRPGKNTEAFF.